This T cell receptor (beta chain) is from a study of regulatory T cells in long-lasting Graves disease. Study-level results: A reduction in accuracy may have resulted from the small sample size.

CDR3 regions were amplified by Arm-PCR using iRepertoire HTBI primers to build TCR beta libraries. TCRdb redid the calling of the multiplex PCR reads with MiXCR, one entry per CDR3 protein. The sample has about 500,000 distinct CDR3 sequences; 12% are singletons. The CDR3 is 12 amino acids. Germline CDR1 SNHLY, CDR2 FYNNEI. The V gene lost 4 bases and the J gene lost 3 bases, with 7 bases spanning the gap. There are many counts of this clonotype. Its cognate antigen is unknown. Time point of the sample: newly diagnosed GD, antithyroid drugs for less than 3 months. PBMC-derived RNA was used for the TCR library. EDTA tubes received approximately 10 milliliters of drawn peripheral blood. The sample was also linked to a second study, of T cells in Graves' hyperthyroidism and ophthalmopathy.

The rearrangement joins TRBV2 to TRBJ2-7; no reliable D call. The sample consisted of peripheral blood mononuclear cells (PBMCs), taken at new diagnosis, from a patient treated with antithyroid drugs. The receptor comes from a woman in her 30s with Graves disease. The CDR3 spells CASSVGGYEQYF. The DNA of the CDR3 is TGTGCCAGCAGTGTAGGCGGCTACGAGCAGTACTTC.